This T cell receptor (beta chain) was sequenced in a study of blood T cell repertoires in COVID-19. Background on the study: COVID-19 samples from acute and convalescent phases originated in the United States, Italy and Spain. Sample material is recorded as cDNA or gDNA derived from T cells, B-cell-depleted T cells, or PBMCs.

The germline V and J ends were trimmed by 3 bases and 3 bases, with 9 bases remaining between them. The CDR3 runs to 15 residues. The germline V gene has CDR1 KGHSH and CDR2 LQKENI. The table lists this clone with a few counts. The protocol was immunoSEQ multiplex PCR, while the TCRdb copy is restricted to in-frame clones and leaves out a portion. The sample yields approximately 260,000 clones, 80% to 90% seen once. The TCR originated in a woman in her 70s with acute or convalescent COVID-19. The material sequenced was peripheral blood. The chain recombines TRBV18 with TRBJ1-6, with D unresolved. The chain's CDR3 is CASSPSHDYNSPLHF. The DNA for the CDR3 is TGTGCCAGCTCACCCTCACACGACTATAATTCACCCCTCCACTTT.